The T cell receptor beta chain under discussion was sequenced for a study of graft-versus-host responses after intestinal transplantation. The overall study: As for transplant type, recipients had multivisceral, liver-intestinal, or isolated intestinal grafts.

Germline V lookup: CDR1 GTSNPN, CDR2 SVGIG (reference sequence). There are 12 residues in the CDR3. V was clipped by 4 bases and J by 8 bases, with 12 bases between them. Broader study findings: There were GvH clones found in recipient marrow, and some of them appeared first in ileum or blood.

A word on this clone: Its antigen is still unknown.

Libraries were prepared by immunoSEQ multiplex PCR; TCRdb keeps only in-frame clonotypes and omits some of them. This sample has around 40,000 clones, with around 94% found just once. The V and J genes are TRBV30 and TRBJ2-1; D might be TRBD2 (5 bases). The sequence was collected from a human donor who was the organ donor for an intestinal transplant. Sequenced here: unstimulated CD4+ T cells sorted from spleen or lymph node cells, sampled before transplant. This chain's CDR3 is CAWTGSWDEQFF. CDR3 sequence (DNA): TGTGCCTGGACGGGGTCCTGGGATGAGCAGTTCTTC. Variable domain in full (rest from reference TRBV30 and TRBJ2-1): SQTIHQWPATLVQPVGSPLSLECTVEGTSNPNLYWYRQAAGRGLQLLFYSVGIGQISSEVPQNLSASRPQDRQFILSSKKLLLSDSGFYLCAWTGSWDEQFFGPGTRLTVL.